The T cell receptor beta chain under discussion was sequenced for a study of CD8 T cells in Susac syndrome. Random hexamers were used to reverse transcribe an amount of about 0.45 to 1 ug RNA. The CDR3 of TCR beta was amplified by immunoSEQ multiplex PCR across 54 Vbeta and 13 Jbeta. MiXCR, applied by TCRdb to the immunoSEQ multiplex PCR reads, yields one record per CDR3 protein. Counted here are 110,000 or so distinct CDR3 sequences, around 95% occurring once; the ten biggest clones make up roughly 0.098%. J lost 4 bases, V lost 1 base, and 12 bases had no gene match. The V gene's germline CDR1 is DFQATT and CDR2 SNEGSKA (reference sequence). The CDR3 extends over 17 amino acids. This clonotype has just one count.

The specimen sequenced was CD4+ T cells from PBMCs. The clonotype was recovered from a human donor in good health. The genes are TRBV20-1 and TRBJ1-3, with 8 bases matching TRBD1. The CDR3 region has the DNA TGCAGTGCTAGAGGGGAGGGCAGGGGGCGAGGAGGAAACACCATATATTTT. This encodes CSARGEGRGRGGNTIYF.